Below, one TCR beta chain is given with its context. The antigen is unknown. This specimen comes from a study of cytomegalovirus exposure and HLA in healthy donors. The CDR3 covers 12 residues. The germline V gene encodes CDR1 SQVTM and CDR2 ANQGSEA. The ends were cut back, 3 bases at V and 9 bases at J, with 11 bases in the middle. 13 Jbeta primers and 60 Vbeta primers were used for the PCR. Per the authors' pipeline: Roughly 10 million shared chains were among approximately 80 million unique TCR beta chains counted in a later analysis. Using immunoSEQ multiplex PCR, the repertoire was profiled, and TCRdb retains in-frame clones only, with some absent. V, J and clone size derive from that table, while D and trimming were established from the DNA sequence. The sample lists hundreds of thousands of clones, 82% occurring once. Whole-study findings and limits: Specific recognition of CMV antigens was confirmed in vitro for a few chains (all CMV-associated). Compared with the approximately 680-donor mean, an Asian-associated ancestry cluster reportedly had fewer N-insertions, according to a later analysis. Most subjects had HLA-A and HLA-B alleles reportedly predicted accurately by TCR beta sequences.

J is TRBJ2-2 and V is TRBV29-1, with D possibly TRBD1 on 6 matching bases. The sample consisted of PBMCs. The origin of this receptor is a man between 40 and 49 years old in good health and CMV-seropositive. CDR3 sequence: CSVELRGRELFF. The DNA of the CDR3 is TGCAGCGTTGAGCTAAGGGGGAGGGAGCTGTTTTTT.